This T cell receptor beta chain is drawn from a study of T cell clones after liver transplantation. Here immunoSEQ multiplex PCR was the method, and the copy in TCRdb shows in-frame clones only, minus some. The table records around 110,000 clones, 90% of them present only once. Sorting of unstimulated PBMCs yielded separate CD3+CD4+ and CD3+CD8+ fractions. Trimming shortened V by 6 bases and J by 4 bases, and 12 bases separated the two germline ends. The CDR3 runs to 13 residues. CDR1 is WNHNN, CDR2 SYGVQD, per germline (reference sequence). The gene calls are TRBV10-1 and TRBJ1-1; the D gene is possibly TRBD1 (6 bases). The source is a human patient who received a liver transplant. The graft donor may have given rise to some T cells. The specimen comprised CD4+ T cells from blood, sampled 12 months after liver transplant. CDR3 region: CASSRDTITEAFF. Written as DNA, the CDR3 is TGCGCCAGCAGCCGGGACACCATCACTGAAGCTTTCTTT.